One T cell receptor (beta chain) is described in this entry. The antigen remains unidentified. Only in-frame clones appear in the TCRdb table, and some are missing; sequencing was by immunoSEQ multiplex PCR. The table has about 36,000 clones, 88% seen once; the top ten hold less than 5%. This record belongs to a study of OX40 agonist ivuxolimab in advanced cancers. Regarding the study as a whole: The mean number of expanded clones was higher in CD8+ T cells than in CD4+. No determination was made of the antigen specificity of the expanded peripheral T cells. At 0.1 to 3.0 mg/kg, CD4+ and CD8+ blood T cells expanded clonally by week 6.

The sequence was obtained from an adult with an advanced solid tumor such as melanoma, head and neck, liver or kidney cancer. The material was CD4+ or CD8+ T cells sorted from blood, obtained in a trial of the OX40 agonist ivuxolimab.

The DNA for the CDR3 is TGTGCCAGCAGTTACTCTGGGAGTATCACAGATACGCAGTATTTT. Protein sequence: CASSYSGSITDTQYF. This chain uses TRBV6-5 with TRBJ2-3, with a tentative D call TRBD2 (5 bases). Between the trimmed V and J ends, which lost 0 bases and 2 bases, there was a span of 9 bases. CDR1 is MNHEY and CDR2 is SVGAGI in the germline V gene. This CDR3 spans 15 amino acids.